This T cell receptor (beta chain) was found in a study of blood T cell repertoires in COVID-19. V shed 4 bases, J shed 4 bases, and the junction held 7 bases outside the gene matches. This CDR3 is built from 16 residues. The V gene's germline CDR1 is SGHNT and CDR2 YENEEA. Profiling relied on immunoSEQ multiplex PCR, and the TCRdb table lists in-frame clones only, not all of them. The table records more than 110,000 clones, 84% of them present only once. The receptor's source is a human donor in a cohort sampled during active COVID-19. The specimen was peripheral blood. This chain uses TRBV11-3 with TRBJ2-2; 9 nucleotides match TRBD2. CDR3 in DNA: TGTGCCAGCAGCTCGCGGGGGGGCCGTAGCACCGGGGAGCTGTTTTTT. This translates into CASSSRGGRSTGELFF. The whole variable domain, filled in from reference TRBV11-3 and TRBJ2-2, reads EAGVVQSPRYKIIEKKQPVAFWCNPISGHNTLYWYLQNLGQGPELLIRYENEEAVDDSQLPKDRFSAERLKGVDSTLKIQPAELGDSAVYLCASSSRGGRSTGELFFGEGSRLTVL.